One sample yielded the 30 T cell receptor beta chains listed below, sequenced in a study of cytomegalovirus exposure and HLA in healthy donors. The PCR was carried out with 60 Vbeta primers and 13 Jbeta primers. Only in-frame clones appear in the TCRdb table, and some are missing; sequencing was by immunoSEQ multiplex PCR. The sample lists around 100,000 clones, about 70% occurring once. Material for sequencing was PBMCs. The origin of the receptors is a man aged 30 to 45 in good health and CMV-seropositive.

This chain joins TRBV11-2 and TRBJ1-4, with 7 bases lining up with TRBD1. The V and J ends lost 3 bases and 8 bases, in that order; junction bases with no gene match: 15. CDR3 size: 17 residues. Germline CDR1 SGHAT, CDR2 FQNNGV. CDR3 DNA sequence: TGTGCCAGCAGCTTTCGAGGGAGGAGGGGGCGCGAAGAAAAACTGTTTTTT. Translating it yields CASSFRGRRGREEKLFF.

A single count supports this clone. The gene calls are TRBV7-6 and TRBJ1-4, with D possibly TRBD1 on 5 matching bases. The germline gives CDR1 SGHVS, CDR2 FNYEAQ. Trimming took 5 bases from V and 5 from J, leaving 15 bases between them. The CDR3 sequence is 15 residues long. The CDR3 is CASSQTSGLNEKLFF. CDR3 in DNA: TGTGCCAGCAGCCAAACGTCAGGGTTAAATGAAAAACTGTTTTTT.

This clone was detected many times. The rearrangement joins TRBV21-1 to TRBJ1-4; no DNA check was done on the table's D call, TRBD1. TRBV21-1 is tagged as a pseudogene. The CDR3 contains 17 residues. The CDR3 region is CASSNSGEWDRKEKLFF. The CDR3 bases are TGTGCCAGCAGCAATTCGGGAGAGTGGGACAGAAAAGAAAAACTGTTTTTT.

A single count supports this clone. V and J are TRBV7-2 and TRBJ1-3; D may be TRBD1 (5 bases). Germline CDR1 SGHTA, CDR2 FQGNSA. The CDR3 contains 17 residues. V was cut by 1 base and J by 0 bases, with 13 bases left in between. As DNA, the CDR3 is TGTGCCAGCAGCTTAGGGGTTGTGGGGCGCTCTGGAAACACCATATATTTT. Its translation: CASSLGVVGRSGNTIYF.

A note on this clone: The sample contains more than one DNA sequence encoding this CDR3. The V and J genes are TRBV4-2 and TRBJ1-3; no firm D call. V dropped 3 bases and J dropped 2 bases, with 8 bases sitting between them. The CDR3 runs to 14 residues. Per the germline V gene, CDR1 is LGHNA and CDR2 is YNFKEQ. CDR3 bases: TGTGCCAGCAGCCAGGCCCCCACTGGAAACACCATATATTTT. It encodes CASSQAPTGNTIYF.

The rearrangement joins TRBV4-1 to TRBJ2-2, with 9 bases matching TRBD2. The V gene's germline CDR1 is MGHRA and CDR2 YSYEKL. The CDR3 extends over 16 amino acids. After removal of 0 bases from V and 4 bases from J, the junction contained 3 bases not matched to a gene. CDR3 DNA sequence: TGCGCCAGCAGCCAAGAGGGGCGGGGGGGCACCGGGGAGCTGTTTTTT. Amino acid sequence: CASSQEGRGGTGELFF.

This chain connects TRBV15 to TRBJ2-5; perhaps TRBD1 as D (5 bases). With 0 bases removed from V and 3 bases from J, the gap between germline ends came to 11 bases. The CDR3 is 15 residues long. CDR1 and CDR2 from the germline V gene are LNHNV and YYDKDF (reference sequence). CDR3 residues: CATSRDVPGKETQYF. CDR3 sequence (DNA): TGTGCCACCAGCAGAGATGTCCCAGGGAAAGAGACCCAGTACTTC.

The chain has TRBV7-6 and TRBJ2-7; 7 bases fit TRBD1. The CDR3 extends over 13 amino acids. V shed 4 bases, J shed 7 bases, and the junction held 7 bases outside the gene matches. CDR1 and CDR2 (germline): SGHVS, FNYEAQ. The CDR3 sequence is CASSSWTGLEQYF. CDR3 sequence (DNA): TGTGCCAGCAGCTCCTGGACAGGCTTAGAGCAGTACTTC.

This chain connects TRBV28 to TRBJ2-7; possible D gene TRBD2, 5 bases. Trimming stripped 3 bases from V and 0 bases from J, with 21 bases between. Germline V CDR1 and CDR2: MDHEN, SYDVKM. This CDR3 contains 18 residues. The CDR3 region is CASSLGDKVNFSSYEQYF. The CDR3 region has the DNA TGTGCCAGCAGTTTGGGAGACAAGGTCAATTTTAGCTCCTACGAGCAGTACTTC.

The J gene is TRBJ2-7, the V gene TRBV4-2; 12 positions match TRBD1. This CDR3 comprises 13 residues. J gave up 6 bases and V 6 bases, and 3 bases lay outside the gene matches. Germline values: CDR1 LGHNA, CDR2 YNFKEQ. CDR3 amino acids: CASSPGQGAEQYF. CDR3 nucleotide sequence: TGTGCCAGCAGTCCGGGACAGGGGGCCGAGCAGTACTTC.

The chain couples TRBV29-1 to TRBJ2-7, with 8 bases aligning to TRBD2. Germline V gene sequence: CDR1 SQVTM, CDR2 ANQGSEA. V lost 6 bases and J lost 0; bases outside the gene matches: 10. CDR3 length: 15 residues. The CDR3 region is CSVEKSGTSSYEQYF. DNA for the CDR3: TGCAGCGTGGAGAAGTCCGGGACTAGCTCCTACGAGCAGTACTTC.

This chain connects TRBV6-1 to TRBJ1-6; 7 bases are shared with TRBD1. Germline CDR1 is MNHNS and CDR2 is SASEGT. The ends lost 0 bases at V and 9 bases at J; junction bases unmatched: 5. CDR3 length: 15 amino acids. The CDR3 sequence is CASSEALGDSSPLHF. CDR3 nucleotides: TGTGCCAGCAGTGAAGCGCTCGGGGACAGTTCACCCCTCCACTTT.

This clone was recorded a few times. The V gene is TRBV5-6, the J gene TRBJ1-2; D gene ambiguous. CDR3 length: 13 amino acids. Per germline, CDR1 SGHDT and CDR2 YYEEEE. Trimming removed 4 bases at V and 4 bases at J, with 11 bases between. CDR3 in amino acids: CASSPGISYGYTF. The CDR3 bases are TGTGCCAGCAGCCCGGGGATCAGCTATGGCTACACCTTC.

The chain combines TRBV4-3 with TRBJ2-5; the D gene is possibly TRBD2 (5 bases). The CDR3 length is 15 residues. Trimming took off 1 base at V and 1 base at J, with 10 bases between the two ends. Germline CDR1 is LGHNA and CDR2 is YSLEER. The CDR3 here is CASSQGTGSQETQYF. The CDR3 DNA reads TGCGCCAGCAGCCAAGGGACGGGGTCCCAAGAGACCCAGTACTTC.

The chain uses TRBV5-1 and TRBJ1-1; 7 bases map to TRBD1. The CDR3 totals 15 residues. From germline, CDR1 is SGHRS and CDR2 YFSETQ. After removal of 4 bases from V and 2 bases from J, the junction contained 8 bases not matched to a gene. The CDR3 DNA sequence: TGCGCCAGCAGCGTCGACGGGACAGCTAACACTGAAGCTTTCTTT. Protein sequence: CASSVDGTANTEAFF.

V gene TRBV2 combines with J gene TRBJ2-6, with D uncertain. The length of the CDR3 is 17 residues. V was shortened by 7 bases and J by 0 bases, with 16 bases between the two germline ends. CDR1 SNHLY and CDR2 FYNNEI come from the germline V gene. The CDR3: CASIRQPQSSGANVLTF. DNA of the CDR3: TGTGCCAGCATTAGGCAGCCACAGAGCTCTGGGGCCAACGTCCTGACTTTC.

The V and J genes are TRBV6-5 and TRBJ2-7; the D gene is possibly TRBD1 (6 bases). The germline gives CDR1 MNHEY, CDR2 SVGAGI. The CDR3 has 13 residues. Trimming removed 2 bases at V and 2 bases at J, with 7 bases between. CDR3 sequence: CASSYNRAYEQYF. CDR3 DNA: TGTGCCAGCAGTTACAACAGGGCCTACGAGCAGTACTTC.

In this sample, this clone turned up once. The rearrangement links TRBV28 to TRBJ2-7; TRBD2 might be the D (5 bases). The CDR3 has 16 residues. The germline CDR1 and CDR2 sequences are MDHEN and SYDVKM. Deletions cut 0 bases from V and 2 bases from J, with 14 bases between. Here the CDR3 reads CASSLWFEGPTYEQYF. In nucleotides, the CDR3 is TGTGCCAGCAGTTTATGGTTCGAGGGTCCAACCTACGAGCAGTACTTC.

The chain uses TRBV7-3 and TRBJ2-1; D not resolved. Trimming cost V 2 bases and J 6 bases, with 11 bases left between them. The length of the CDR3 is 14 residues. CDR1 is SGHTA, CDR2 FQGTGA, per germline. CDR3 DNA sequence: TGTGCCAGCAGCTTACCCTCGACGGGCAATGAGCAGTTCTTC. It translates to CASSLPSTGNEQFF.

The chain carries TRBV6-1 and TRBJ2-3, with D possibly TRBD2 on 6 matching bases. Per germline, CDR1 MNHNS and CDR2 SASEGT. V lost 2 bases to trimming and J lost 6 bases, with 15 bases between them. The CDR3 extends over 15 amino acids. CDR3 DNA sequence: TGTGCCAGCAGTGAACGCGGGGATCGCGGGGATACGCAGTATTTT. This encodes CASSERGDRGDTQYF.

The chain uses TRBV28 and TRBJ2-1; TRBD2 aligns across 16 bases. V shed 2 bases and J 5 bases; nucleotides not matched to a gene: 6. CDR1 is MDHEN, CDR2 SYDVKM, per germline. CDR3 length: 18 residues. The CDR3 nucleotides are TGTGCCAGCAGTTTACTTGGGACTAGCGGGGGGGCGAACAATGAGCAGTTCTTC. Protein: CASSLLGTSGGANNEQFF. The full variable domain, with the rest looked up from reference TRBV28 and TRBJ2-1, is DVKVTQSSRYLVKRTGEKVFLECVQDMDHENMFWYRQDPGLGLRLIYFSYDVKMKEKGDIPEGYSVSREKKERFSLILESASTNQTSMYLCASSLLGTSGGANNEQFFGPGTRLTVL.

CDR3 in DNA: TGCGCCAGCAGCTTACAGGGCTACGAGCAGTACTTC. Protein: CASSLQGYEQYF. The chain recombines TRBV5-1 with TRBJ2-7; D might be TRBD1 (6 bases). CDR1 and CDR2 (germline): SGHRS, YFSETQ. The CDR3 runs 12 residues. V was clipped by 2 bases and J by 3 bases, with 6 bases between them.

The chain links TRBV2 to TRBJ2-2; TRBD1 agrees at 12 bases. This CDR3 has 16 amino acids. Per germline, CDR1 SNHLY and CDR2 FYNNEI. V dropped 8 bases and J dropped 0; count of bases not matched to a gene: 4. CDR3 sequence: CASSGTGGANTGELFF. Here the CDR3 DNA reads TGTGCCAGCTCCGGGACAGGGGGCGCGAACACCGGGGAGCTGTTTTTT.

The J gene is TRBJ1-3, the V gene TRBV19; D is unresolved. CDR1 is LNHDA, CDR2 SQIVND, per germline (reference sequence). V lost 3 bases, J lost 0 bases, and 9 bases lay in between. The CDR3 consists of 15 residues. For the CDR3, the DNA is TGTGCCAGTAGTATCCAGTATCACTCTGGAAACACCATATATTTT. Translating it yields CASSIQYHSGNTIYF.

This clone has just one count. The rearrangement links TRBV29-1 to TRBJ2-7; TRBD1 matches 8 bases. The germline gives CDR1 SQVTM, CDR2 ANQGSEA. The CDR3 covers 15 residues. Germline trimming cut 3 bases from V and 5 bases from J; bases unmatched to any gene: 12. The CDR3 loop reads CSVDLLGQGFNEQYF. As DNA, the CDR3 is TGCAGCGTTGACCTCCTCGGACAGGGTTTCAACGAGCAGTACTTC.

J is TRBJ2-7 and V is TRBV7-2; no clear D. Per germline, CDR1 SGHTA and CDR2 FQGNSA. The CDR3 length is 13 residues. V was shortened by 3 bases and J by 0 bases, with 6 bases between the two germline ends. The CDR3 region has the DNA TGTGCCAGCAGCTTGCCTAGCTCCTACGAGCAGTACTTC. It codes for CASSLPSSYEQYF.

This chain connects TRBV6-5 to TRBJ1-2; 9 nucleotides agree with TRBD1. The CDR3 runs to 14 residues. Germline trimming cut 11 bases from V and 4 bases from J; bases unmatched to any gene: 11. The V gene's germline CDR1 is MNHEY and CDR2 SVGAGI. The CDR3 DNA follows: TGTGCCGCCAAACAGGGGGCCGATTCCTATGGCTACACCTTC. This codes for CAAKQGADSYGYTF.

Notes on this clone: Its ends do not fully match the called genes, so a read error is possible. The V and J genes are TRBV18 and TRBJ1-2; 10 positions agree with TRBD1. This CDR3 spans 15 amino acids. Germline V gene lookup returns CDR1 KGHSH and CDR2 LQKENI. Here the CDR3 reads CASSPGQGTNGGYPF. The CDR3 DNA reads TGTGCCAGCTCACCGGGACAGGGGACCAACGGGGGCTACCCCTTC.

CDR3 in amino acids: CASKNDRGNGYTF. CDR3 nucleotides: TGTGCCAGCAAGAATGACAGGGGCAATGGCTACACCTTC. The J gene is TRBJ1-2, the V gene TRBV2; 8 bases fit TRBD1. Germline lookup yields CDR1 SNHLY and CDR2 FYNNEI. With V trimmed by 7 bases and J by 6 bases, 7 bases remained unmatched. There are 13 residues in the CDR3.

V usage is TRBV9 and J usage is TRBJ2-3; tentatively, D is TRBD2 (6 bases). Per germline, CDR1 SGDLS and CDR2 YYNGEE. The CDR3 is 17 amino acids. The V and J ends lost 0 bases and 2 bases respectively, with 16 bases between them. CDR3 sequence (DNA): TGTGCCAGCAGCGTAGGCCGGGAGAATCGGCTCACAGATACGCAGTATTTT. Amino acid sequence: CASSVGRENRLTDTQYF.